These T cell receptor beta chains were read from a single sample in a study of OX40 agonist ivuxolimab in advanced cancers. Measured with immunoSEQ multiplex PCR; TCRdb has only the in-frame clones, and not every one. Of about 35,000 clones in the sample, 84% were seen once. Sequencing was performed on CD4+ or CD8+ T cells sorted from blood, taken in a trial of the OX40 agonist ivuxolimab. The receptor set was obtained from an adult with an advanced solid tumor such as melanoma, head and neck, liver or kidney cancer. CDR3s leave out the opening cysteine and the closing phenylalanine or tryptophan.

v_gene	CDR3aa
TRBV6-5	ASTRTGSLSYEQY
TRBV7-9	ASSFLDREAF
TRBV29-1	SVAGARLTEAF
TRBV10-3	AISDGALWTEAF
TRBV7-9	ASSVVRRGAAEQF
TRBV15	ATSNRVNTEAF
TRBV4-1	ASSQLIGEQPQH
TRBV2	ASGYTTGTQY
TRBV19	ASRPWGQANQPQH
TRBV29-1	SVRSATNEKLF
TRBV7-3	ASSWGQYTEAF
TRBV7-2	ASSLAGDGYEQY
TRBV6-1	ATMTGVDEKLF
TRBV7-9	ASSYLAGQQNEQF
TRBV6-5	ASRSTGSNQPQH
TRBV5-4	ASSVEQGRGEKLF
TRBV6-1	ASSEHREQF
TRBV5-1	ASRLGYSGANVLT
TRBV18	ASSRERDTEAF
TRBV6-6	ASSGQGYEQY
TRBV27	ASSSTSGRRNNEQF
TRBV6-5	ASSSAAGGPPDTQY
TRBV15	ATSRSGGQLNQPQH
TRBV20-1	SALVDEQY
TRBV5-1	ASSFVERSYEQY
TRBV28	ASSWTGGEETQY